This T cell receptor delta chain was obtained from a study of γδ T cells in repeated Plasmodium falciparum infection. On the study more broadly: Malian children with intense seasonal malaria exposure were compared with matched Australian children.

General study points: The Malian cohort came from a small rural village of predominantly one ethnic group. Malian children's Vdelta2-negative repertoires appeared more expanded and less diverse than Australians'.

Gammadelta T cells were flow-sorted from PBMC into Vgamma9/Vdelta2+ and Vdelta2-negative populations for bulk analysis. TCRdb made new clone calls on the multiplex PCR reads using CATT. The sample shows 90,000 to 95,000 delta-chain clones, 0.85% to 1% of them seen only once. A word on this clone: Its cognate antigen is unknown. This likely came from a read error, as a far larger clone is one base away. Other DNA sequences in this sample translate to the same CDR3.

The length of the CDR3 is 25 residues. Trimming cost V 8 bases and J 0 bases; bases outside gene matches: 38. The V gene's germline CDR1 is GEAIGNYY and CDR2 EKD. Material: gamma-delta T cells from blood. The V call is TRDV2, the J call TRDJ1, with TRDD3 identical over 10 bases. This TCR was recovered from a pool of human donors (malaria-infected and uninfected, not separated). The DNA for the CDR3 is TGTGCCTCCTATCCCCTCCCTACGGGGAACTGTAGGAGCTGTACTGGGGGATCCTACACCGATAAACTCATCTTT. It encodes CASYPLPTGNCRSCTGGSYTDKLIF.